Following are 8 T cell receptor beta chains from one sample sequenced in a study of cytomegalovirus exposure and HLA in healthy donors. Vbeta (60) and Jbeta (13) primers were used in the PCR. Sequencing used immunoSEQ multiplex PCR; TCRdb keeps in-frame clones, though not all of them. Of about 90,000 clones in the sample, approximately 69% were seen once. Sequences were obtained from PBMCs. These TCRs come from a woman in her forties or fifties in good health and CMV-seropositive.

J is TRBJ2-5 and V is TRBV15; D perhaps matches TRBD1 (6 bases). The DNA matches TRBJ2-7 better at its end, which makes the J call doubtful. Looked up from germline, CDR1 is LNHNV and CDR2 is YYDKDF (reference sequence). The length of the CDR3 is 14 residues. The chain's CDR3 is CATSRDRGSYEQYF. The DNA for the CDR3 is TGTGCCACCAGCAGAGACAGGGGCTCCTACGAGCAGTACTTC.

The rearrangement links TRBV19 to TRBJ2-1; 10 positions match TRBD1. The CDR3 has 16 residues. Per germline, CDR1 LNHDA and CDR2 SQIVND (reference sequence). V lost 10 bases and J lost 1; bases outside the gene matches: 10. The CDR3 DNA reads TGTGCCACTGAAGAAAGGGACAGGGGTTCCTACAATGAGCAGTTCTTC. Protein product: CATEERDRGSYNEQFF.

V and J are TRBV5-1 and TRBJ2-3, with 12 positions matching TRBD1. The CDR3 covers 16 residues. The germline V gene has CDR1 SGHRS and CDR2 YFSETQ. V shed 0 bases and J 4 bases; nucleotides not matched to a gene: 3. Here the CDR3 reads CASSLGGTGGPDTQYF. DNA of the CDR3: TGCGCCAGCAGCTTGGGTGGGACAGGGGGCCCAGATACGCAGTATTTT.

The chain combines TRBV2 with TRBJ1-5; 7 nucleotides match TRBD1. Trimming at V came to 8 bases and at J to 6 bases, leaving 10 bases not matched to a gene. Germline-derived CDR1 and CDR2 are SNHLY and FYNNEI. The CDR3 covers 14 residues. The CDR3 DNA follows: TGTGCCAGCGGGGCTACAGGGGAGGTTCAGCCCCAGCATTTT. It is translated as CASGATGEVQPQHF.

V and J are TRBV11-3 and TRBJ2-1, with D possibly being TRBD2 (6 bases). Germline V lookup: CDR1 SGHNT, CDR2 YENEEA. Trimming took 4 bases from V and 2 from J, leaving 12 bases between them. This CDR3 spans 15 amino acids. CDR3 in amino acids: CASSSLTSPYNEQFF. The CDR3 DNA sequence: TGTGCCAGCAGCTCCCTCACTAGCCCCTACAATGAGCAGTTCTTC. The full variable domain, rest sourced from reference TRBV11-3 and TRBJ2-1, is EAGVVQSPRYKIIEKKQPVAFWCNPISGHNTLYWYLQNLGQGPELLIRYENEEAVDDSQLPKDRFSAERLKGVDSTLKIQPAELGDSAVYLCASSSLTSPYNEQFFGPGTRLTVL.

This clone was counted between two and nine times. Here the CDR3 reads CASSSLQGDSFYEQYF. As DNA, the CDR3 is TGCGCCAGCAGCAGCCTGCAGGGGGATTCTTTCTACGAGCAGTACTTC. V is TRBV5-1 and J is TRBJ2-7; 7 bases fit TRBD1. CDR3 length equals 16 residues. Germline CDR1 reads SGHRS; CDR2 reads YFSETQ. V lost 4 bases and J lost 3; bases outside the gene matches: 13.

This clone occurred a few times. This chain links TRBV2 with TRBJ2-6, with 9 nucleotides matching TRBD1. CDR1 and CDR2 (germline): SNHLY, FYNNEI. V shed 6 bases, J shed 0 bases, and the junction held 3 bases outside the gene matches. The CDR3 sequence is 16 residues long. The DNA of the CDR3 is TGTGCCAGCAGCTGGGACAGGGTCTCTGGGGCCAACGTCCTGACTTTC. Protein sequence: CASSWDRVSGANVLTF. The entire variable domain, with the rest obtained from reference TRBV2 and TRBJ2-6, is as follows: EPEVTQTPSHQVTQMGQEVILRCVPISNHLYFYWYRQILGQKVEFLVSFYNNEISEKSEIFDDQFSVERPDGSNFTLKIRSTKLEDSAMYFCASSWDRVSGANVLTFGAGSRLTVL.

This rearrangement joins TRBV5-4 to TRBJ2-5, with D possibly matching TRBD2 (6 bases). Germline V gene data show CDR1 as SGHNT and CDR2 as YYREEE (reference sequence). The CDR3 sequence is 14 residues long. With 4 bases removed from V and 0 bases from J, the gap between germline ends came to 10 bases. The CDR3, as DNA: TGTGCCAGCAGCAACCGGGACTACCAAGAGACCCAGTACTTC. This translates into CASSNRDYQETQYF. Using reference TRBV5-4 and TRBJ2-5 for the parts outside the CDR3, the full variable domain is ETGVTQSPTHLIKTRGQQVTLRCSSQSGHNTVSWYQQALGQGPQFIFQYYREEENGRGNFPPRFSGLQFPNYSSELNVNALELDDSALYLCASSNRDYQETQYFGPGTRLLVL.